The 16 T cell receptor beta chains given below trace back to one sample, sequenced in a study of T cell repertoires in cytomegalovirus infection (dated by TCRdb to about 2019). This specimen's treatment or condition label, per the study, means: in vitro stimulation with specific CMV peptide epitopes to enrich CMV-specific T cells. Antigens for these TCRs are unknown. The sample was run on an Illumina HiSeq 1500. TCRdb ran its own pipeline on the public reads, namely fastp trimming at Q25 and MiXCR clone calling, and kept in-frame beta chains. Records with the same CDR3 protein are collapsed into one entry carrying the most frequent genes and DNA. In this sample the table shows about 900,000 distinct CDR3 sequences, approximately 33% of which occur a single time. The ten largest clones represent 13% of the sample. Here the sequenced sample was cultured CD8+ T cells from PBMCs, taken from culture after CMV antigen stimulation. The receptor set was obtained from a human donor in good health (CMV status not recorded). Some clones in this sample may be carry-over from other donors' samples.

This clonotype was recorded at least ten times. The V gene is TRBV7-4, the J gene TRBJ2-3; D possibly corresponds to TRBD2 (6 bases). The germline gives CDR1 SGHVT, CDR2 SQSDAQ. The V end was cut by 4 bases, the J end by 5 bases, with 19 bases between. The CDR3 is 16 amino acids. The CDR3 DNA is TGTGCCAGCAGCTCCTTGGAGTTGGCGGGGATAGATACGCAGTATTTT. Its translation: CASSSLELAGIDTQYF.

The table lists this clonotype with a few counts. V usage is TRBV7-8 and J usage is TRBJ1-5, with D tentatively TRBD1 (6 bases). In germline, CDR1 is SGHVS, CDR2 FQNEAQ. Trimming removed 1 base from V and 0 bases from J, with 16 bases in between. This CDR3 contains 18 residues. Written as DNA, the CDR3 is TGTGCCAGCAGCTTAGGGACAGCGAAAGCCCTTAGCAATCAGCCCCAGCATTTT. It specifies CASSLGTAKALSNQPQHF.

This clonotype was seen only a few times. The chain recombines TRBV4-1 with TRBJ2-1; tentatively, D is TRBD1 or TRBD2 (5 bases each). Germline lookup yields CDR1 MGHRA and CDR2 YSYEKL. Trimming stripped 1 base from V and 3 bases from J, with 16 bases between. This CDR3 contains 17 residues. CDR3 in amino acids: CASSQGVSGTLYNEQFF. In DNA, the CDR3 is TGCGCCAGCAGCCAAGGGGTCTCAGGGACCCTCTACAATGAGCAGTTCTTC.

This chain joins TRBV27 and TRBJ1-1; 8 bases are shared with TRBD1. The CDR3 length is 15 residues. The germline V gene has CDR1 MNHEY and CDR2 SMNVEV (reference sequence). The V gene end was trimmed by 6 bases and the J gene end by 3 bases; junction bases not matched to a gene: 9. CDR3: CASRKPGQVHTEAFF. The DNA for the CDR3 is TGTGCCAGCAGAAAACCGGGACAGGTCCACACTGAAGCTTTCTTT.

The chain employs TRBV4-1 and TRBJ1-1; D is perhaps TRBD1 (5 bases). The CDR3 runs 15 residues. Trimming cost V 0 bases and J 0 bases, with 8 bases left between them. Germline CDR1 MGHRA, CDR2 YSYEKL. CDR3 loop: CASSQDRTLNTEAFF. In nucleotides, the CDR3 is TGCGCCAGCAGCCAAGATAGGACATTGAACACTGAAGCTTTCTTT.

There are many counts of this clonotype. V usage is TRBV7-9 and J usage is TRBJ2-3; unclear D gene. Germline assignment: CDR1 SEHNR and CDR2 FQNEAQ (reference sequence). The length of the CDR3 is 13 residues. The ends were cut back, 0 bases at V and 5 bases at J, with 6 bases in the middle. The CDR3 nucleotides are TGTGCCAGCAGCTTAGCGGGCGAAGATACGCAGTATTTT. It yields the protein CASSLAGEDTQYF.

The V call is TRBV5-6, the J call TRBJ2-3; no clear D. Trimming cost V 5 bases and J 0 bases, with 13 bases left between them. Germline lookup yields CDR1 SGHDT and CDR2 YYEEEE. CDR3 size: 15 residues. CDR3 DNA sequence: TGTGCCAGCAGGCCAGAGTCCTCTAGCACAGATACGCAGTATTTT. Its protein is CASRPESSSTDTQYF.

This chain connects TRBV4-2 to TRBJ2-5, with 7 bases aligning to TRBD2. V gave up 0 bases and J gave up 7 bases; unmatched junction bases: 11. The length of the CDR3 is 16 residues. The germline V gene has CDR1 LGHNA and CDR2 YNFKEQ. In nucleotides, the CDR3 is TGTGCCAGCAGCCAAGAGTCTTGGCTCGGCGGGGGGACCCAGTACTTC. Translating gives CASSQESWLGGGTQYF.

This clonotype came up a few times. The genes are TRBV7-6 and TRBJ2-7; 10 bases agree with TRBD1. CDR3 length: 15 amino acids. J gave up 4 bases and V 0 bases, and 3 bases lay outside the gene matches. Germline assignment: CDR1 SGHVS and CDR2 FNYEAQ. The CDR3 reads CASSLAGDRGYEQYV. The DNA for the CDR3 is TGTGCCAGCAGCTTAGCGGGGGACAGGGGTTACGAGCAGTACGTC.

This clonotype showed up many times. A much larger clone differs by one base, so this may be a read error. V usage is TRBV7-8 and J usage is TRBJ1-5; D gene uncertain. Per the germline V gene, CDR1 is SGHVS and CDR2 is FQNEAQ. With 0 bases removed from V and 4 bases from J, the gap between germline ends came to 4 bases. This CDR3 is built from 13 residues. The CDR3 loop reads CASSLAWNQPQHF. CDR3 nucleotide sequence: TGTGCCAGCAGCTTAGCATGGAATCAGCCCCAGCATTTT.

This clonotype came up a few times. The chain is built from TRBV19 and TRBJ2-2; D is perhaps TRBD2 (5 bases). Deletions cut 9 bases from V and 1 base from J, with 9 bases between. Germline CDR1 and CDR2: LNHDA and SQIVND (reference sequence). This CDR3 region has 13 residues. The CDR3 region has the DNA TGTGCCAGCCTTCGGGGGAACACCGGGGAGCTGTTTTTT. Translating it yields CASLRGNTGELFF.

This chain connects TRBV7-6 to TRBJ2-2, with 10 nucleotides matching TRBD1. The germline V gene encodes CDR1 SGHVS and CDR2 FNYEAQ. The CDR3 length is 18 residues. After removal of 0 bases from V and 1 base from J, the junction contained 5 bases not matched to a gene. The CDR3 DNA sequence: TGTGCCAGCAGCTTAGCGGGACAGGGGTGGAGGAACACCGGGGAGCTGTTTTTT. Translation gives CASSLAGQGWRNTGELFF.

This clonotype was detected a few times. The rearrangement links TRBV11-2 to TRBJ1-2; D is perhaps TRBD1 (6 bases). The CDR3 length is 14 residues. Germline V gives CDR1 SGHAT, CDR2 FQNNGV. Trimming removed 2 bases from V and 2 bases from J, with 9 bases in between. The CDR3 nucleotides are TGTGCCAGCAGCTTATATACAGGGAACTATGGCTACACCTTC. Its translation: CASSLYTGNYGYTF.

The chain recombines TRBV27 with TRBJ2-3; D possibly corresponds to TRBD1 (5 bases). Germline-derived CDR1 and CDR2 are MNHEY and SMNVEV (reference sequence). This CDR3 contains 15 residues. The germline V and J ends were trimmed by 2 bases and 4 bases, with 13 bases remaining between them. CDR3 sequence (DNA): TGTGCCAGCAGTTTACAGGGCGCGCGATCAGATACGCAGTATTTT. Translation gives CASSLQGARSDTQYF.

The genes are TRBV20-1 and TRBJ1-1, with a tentative D call TRBD1 (5 bases). There are 14 residues in the CDR3. Trimming stripped 7 bases from V and 2 bases from J, with 17 bases between. Germline lookup yields CDR1 DFQATT and CDR2 SNEGSKA (reference sequence). CDR3 nucleotides: TGCAGTGTCGGGACGGGGCAAGGAAACACTGAAGCTTTCTTT. Translation gives CSVGTGQGNTEAFF.

The rearrangement links TRBV5-4 to TRBJ2-3; TRBD1 matches at 7 bases. The CDR3 loop spans 17 amino acids. CDR1 SGHNT and CDR2 YYREEE come from the germline V gene (reference sequence). Losses at the gene ends were 3 bases for V and 3 bases for J; bases not matched to a gene: 13. The CDR3 is CASSSKWTGQETDTQYF. The DNA of the CDR3 is TGTGCCAGCAGCTCGAAATGGACAGGCCAGGAAACAGATACGCAGTATTTT.